Below are 3 T cell receptor beta chains sequenced from a single sample in a study of vaccination and CD4 T cells after COVID-19 (dated by TCRdb to 2021 to 2024). The library was generated by PCR. These reads were obtained on an Illumina iSeq 100. At the Johns Hopkins FTIC core, DNA from the cultured CD4+ T cells underwent TCR sequencing with the Oncomine TCR Beta short-read assay. The QIAamp micro DNA kit was used to extract genomic DNA from the cultured CD4+ T cells. TCRdb itself trimmed the public reads at Q25 with fastp, ran MiXCR and retained productive beta chains. Records with the same CDR3 protein are collapsed into one entry carrying the most frequent genes and DNA. In all, the sample holds under 8,000 distinct CDR3 sequences, and less than 45% of those were seen once. The ten largest clones take up about 35% of the sample. For these TCRs, the target antigens are not known. The meaning of the sample's treatment or condition label: approximately nine-day PBMC culture with coronavirus spike peptide pools or control peptides (ViraFEST assay). CD4+ T cells from unexposed donors were collected before the COVID-19 pandemic (2011-2018).

The specimen was CD4+ T cells from blood, cultured in vitro. These receptors all stem from a human donor in good health.

The chain uses TRBV7-2 and TRBJ1-5; no reliable D call. CDR1 SGHTA and CDR2 FQGNSA come from the germline V gene. The germline V and J ends were trimmed by 6 bases and 0 bases, with 9 bases remaining between them. The CDR3 length is 14 residues. The CDR3 here is CASSGDHSNQPQHF. CDR3 DNA sequence: TGTGCCAGCAGTGGAGACCATAGCAATCAGCCCCAGCATTTT.

The chain carries TRBV5-6 and TRBJ1-5; the match to TRBD1 covers 8 bases. The V and J ends lost 4 bases and 7 bases, in that order; junction bases with no gene match: 4. The CDR3 covers 13 residues. CDR1 SGHDT and CDR2 YYEEEE come from the germline V gene. CDR3 residues: CASSPRGRQPQHF. In nucleotides, the CDR3 is TGTGCCAGCAGCCCCAGGGGGCGGCAGCCCCAGCATTTT.

The V gene is TRBV11-1, the J gene TRBJ2-3; D gene uncertain. CDR3 length equals 13 residues. Germline CDR1 and CDR2: SGHAT and FQDESV (reference sequence). Trimming removed 4 bases from V and 6 bases from J, with 11 bases in between. CDR3 in DNA: TGTGCCAGCAGCTACGCAAACAGTGATACGCAGTATTTT. Translation gives CASSYANSDTQYF.